Shown below are 6 T cell receptor beta chains from a single sample sequenced in a study of blood T cell repertoires in COVID-19. Generated by immunoSEQ multiplex PCR, the TCRdb table keeps only in-frame clones and is missing some. This table has about 250,000 clones, less than 90% appearing once. The sequenced sample was PBMCs or T cells enriched from blood (not recorded which). Receptors were obtained from a woman in her forties or fifties who had recovered from COVID-19.

The chain carries TRBV30 and TRBJ2-7, with 8 bases fitting TRBD1. Losses at the gene ends were 4 bases for V and 5 bases for J; bases not matched to a gene: 10. In germline, CDR1 is GTSNPN, CDR2 SVGIG (reference sequence). This CDR3 contains 14 residues. CDR3 DNA: TGTGCCTGGACTAACGACAGGGGCGGTGACGAGCAGTACTTC. Protein product: CAWTNDRGGDEQYF.

The V gene is TRBV6-5, the J gene TRBJ1-2; D possibly corresponds to TRBD1 (6 bases). The CDR3 runs 15 residues. Germline V gene lookup returns CDR1 MNHEY and CDR2 SVGAGI. V was shortened by 6 bases and J by 4 bases, with 18 bases between the two germline ends. The CDR3 spells CASRDSRRSPYGYTF. The DNA for the CDR3 is TGTGCCAGCAGGGACAGCAGACGCAGCCCCTATGGCTACACCTTC.

The chain links TRBV6-5 to TRBJ1-5, with 8 bases matching TRBD1. Germline trimming cut 6 bases from V and 2 bases from J; bases unmatched to any gene: 3. Germline CDR1 is MNHEY and CDR2 is SVGAGI. This CDR3 comprises 14 residues. CDR3 amino acids: CASRQTGGNQPQHF. CDR3 bases: TGTGCCAGCAGACAGACAGGGGGCAATCAGCCCCAGCATTTT.

The chain links TRBV7-2 to TRBJ2-7; D is perhaps TRBD2 (6 bases). Germline V gene lookup returns CDR1 SGHTA and CDR2 FQGNSA. Deletions cut 1 base from V and 6 bases from J, with 10 bases between. The CDR3 consists of 13 residues. The CDR3 region is CASSLVGGIEQYF. In DNA, the CDR3 is TGTGCCAGCAGCTTAGTTGGAGGGATCGAGCAGTACTTC.

The chain employs TRBV10-3 and TRBJ1-2, with a tentative D call TRBD1 (5 bases). The V end lost 3 bases, the J end lost 0 bases, and 14 bases lay between the germline ends. This CDR3 spans 16 amino acids. Germline V lookup: CDR1 ENHRY, CDR2 SYGVKD. The DNA for the CDR3 is TGTGCCATCAGTGACCTAAGGCGGGGCTCTAACTATGGCTACACCTTC. This sequence encodes CAISDLRRGSNYGYTF.

This clone was counted between two and nine times. The chain uses TRBV10-3 and TRBJ1-2; no definite D call. Between the trimmed V and J ends, which lost 4 bases and 1 base, there was a span of 10 bases. Germline CDR1 is ENHRY and CDR2 is SYGVKD. The CDR3 consists of 14 residues. CDR3: CAISGTTNNYGYTF. The CDR3 DNA sequence: TGTGCCATCAGTGGTACTACTAATAACTATGGCTACACCTTC.